This entry lists 19 T cell receptor beta chains sequenced from one sample in a study of OX40 agonist ivuxolimab in advanced cancers. Only in-frame clones appear in the TCRdb table, and some are missing; sequencing was by immunoSEQ multiplex PCR. The profile covers about 19,000 clones, with about 67% appearing a single time and approximately 19% taken by the ten largest. Here the sequenced sample was CD4+ or CD8+ T cells sorted from blood, taken in a trial of the OX40 agonist ivuxolimab. All receptors derive from an adult with an advanced solid tumor such as melanoma, head and neck, liver or kidney cancer.

The table lists this clone with a few counts. This chain connects TRBV19 to TRBJ2-1, with 7 bases identical to TRBD1. Looked up from germline, CDR1 is LNHDA and CDR2 is SQIVND (reference sequence). Losses at the gene ends were 6 bases for V and 6 bases for J; bases not matched to a gene: 5. This CDR3 is 13 amino acids long. CDR3 protein: CASSTGTVNEQFF. In DNA form, the CDR3 reads TGTGCCAGTAGCACTGGGACAGTCAATGAGCAGTTCTTC.

This clone was detected only a few times. The rearrangement uses TRBV27 and TRBJ2-6, with D maybe TRBD2 (5 bases). The V end lost 5 bases, the J end lost 3 bases, and 11 bases lay between the germline ends. The CDR3 has 15 amino acids. Germline V gives CDR1 MNHEY, CDR2 SMNVEV (reference sequence). In nucleotides, the CDR3 is TGTGCCAGCAGTACCCCCGGGGATGGGGCCAACGTCCTGACTTTC. The encoded protein is CASSTPGDGANVLTF.

This chain links TRBV7-8 with TRBJ2-4; D unclear. Germline CDR1 is SGHVS and CDR2 is FQNEAQ. Between the trimmed V and J ends, which lost 6 bases and 10 bases, there was a span of 13 bases. The length of the CDR3 is 12 residues. The CDR3 spells CASSPGGGIQYF. The DNA for the CDR3 is TGTGCCAGCAGTCCTGGTGGCGGAATTCAGTACTTC. Using reference TRBV7-8 and TRBJ2-4 for the parts outside the CDR3, the full variable domain is GAGVSQSPRYKVAKRGQDVALRCDPISGHVSLFWYQQALGQGPEFLTYFQNEAQLDKSGLPSDRFFAERPEGSVSTLKIQRTQQEDSAVYLCASSPGGGIQYFGAGTRLSVL.

The chain recombines TRBV7-1 with TRBJ2-5; TRBD1 matches 8 bases. TRBV7-1 is classed as an ORF, of uncertain function. The CDR3 covers 14 residues. Germline trimming cut 3 bases from V and 1 base from J; bases unmatched to any gene: 1. CDR3 coding DNA: TGTGCCAGCAGCTCGGGACAGGTCCAAGAGACCCAGTACTTC. The encoded protein is CASSSGQVQETQYF.

This clone was found a few times. The chain links TRBV7-9 to TRBJ2-7, with D possibly being TRBD2 (5 bases). Trimming stripped 4 bases from V and 3 bases from J, with 10 bases between. CDR3 length: 13 residues. Per the germline V gene, CDR1 is SEHNR and CDR2 is FQNEAQ (reference sequence). The chain's CDR3 is CASSSGNLYEQYF. CDR3 coding DNA: TGTGCCAGCAGCTCCGGGAACCTCTACGAGCAGTACTTC.

In the case of this clone: The same CDR3 also results from other DNA sequences found in this sample. This chain uses TRBV7-9 with TRBJ2-5, with D uncertain. From germline, CDR1 is SEHNR and CDR2 FQNEAQ (reference sequence). This CDR3 has 13 residues. Trimming removed 3 bases from V and 2 bases from J, with 7 bases in between. The CDR3 DNA is TGTGCCAGCAGCTTGCAGACTCAAGAGACCCAGTACTTC. It encodes CASSLQTQETQYF. Variable domain in full (rest from reference TRBV7-9 and TRBJ2-5): DTGVSQNPRHKITKRGQNVTFRCDPISEHNRLYWYRQTLGQGPEFLTYFQNEAQLEKSRLLSDRFSAERPKGSFSTLEIQRTEQGDSAMYLCASSLQTQETQYFGPGTRLLVL.

V and J are TRBV5-4 and TRBJ2-1, with 7 bases fitting TRBD2. The CDR3 sequence is 15 residues long. Looked up from germline, CDR1 is SGHNT and CDR2 is YYREEE (reference sequence). The trim removed 0 bases at V and 4 bases at J, leaving 4 bases unmatched. As DNA, the CDR3 is TGTGCCAGCAGCTTGGGGCGGGAGAGGTACAATGAGCAGTTCTTC. Amino acids: CASSLGRERYNEQFF.

The V and J genes are TRBV4-3 and TRBJ2-3, with D unresolved. Per the germline V gene, CDR1 is LGHNA and CDR2 is YSLEER. V lost 0 bases to trimming and J lost 4 bases, with 5 bases between them. The length of the CDR3 is 13 residues. The CDR3 DNA follows: TGCGCCAGCAGCCAAGAAAGTTCAGATACGCAGTATTTT. This encodes CASSQESSDTQYF.

This sequence joins TRBV7-9 and TRBJ1-2; TRBD1 matches 10 bases. The germline gives CDR1 SEHNR, CDR2 FQNEAQ (reference sequence). With 3 bases clipped from V and 0 bases from J, the junction kept 4 bases outside the gene matches. The CDR3 totals 16 residues. The CDR3 here is CASSLDRGEANYGYTF. The CDR3 DNA reads as TGTGCCAGCAGCTTGGACAGGGGGGAAGCTAACTATGGCTACACCTTC.

The chain uses TRBV19 and TRBJ1-5; D is uncertain. V was cut by 4 bases and J by 0 bases, with 4 bases left in between. Germline CDR1 reads LNHDA; CDR2 reads SQIVND (reference sequence). The CDR3 extends over 13 amino acids. In nucleotides, the CDR3 is TGTGCCAGTAGTACAAATAGCAATCAGCCCCAGCATTTT. Amino acids: CASSTNSNQPQHF.

The V and J genes are TRBV5-4 and TRBJ1-1, with TRBD1 matching over 7 bases. The CDR3 has 15 residues. Germline CDR1 SGHNT, CDR2 YYREEE (reference sequence). The junction had 7 bases not matched to a gene; V was cut back by 0 bases and J by 5 bases. Written as DNA, the CDR3 is TGTGCCAGCAGCTTGGAAGGGGGCGGCCCGACTGAAGCTTTCTTT. Translation: CASSLEGGGPTEAFF. The full variable domain, its missing parts supplied by reference TRBV5-4 and TRBJ1-1, is ETGVTQSPTHLIKTRGQQVTLRCSSQSGHNTVSWYQQALGQGPQFIFQYYREEENGRGNFPPRFSGLQFPNYSSELNVNALELDDSALYLCASSLEGGGPTEAFFGQGTRLTVV.

J is TRBJ1-2 and V is TRBV30; no reliable D call. Looked up from germline, CDR1 is GTSNPN and CDR2 is SVGIG (reference sequence). The CDR3 has 13 residues. Trimming took off 2 bases at V and 5 bases at J, with 12 bases between the two ends. CDR3 in amino acids: CAWSMRSSYGYTF. CDR3 sequence (DNA): TGTGCCTGGAGTATGAGGAGTTCATATGGCTACACCTTC.

About this clone itself: The same CDR3 arises from other DNA sequences in this sample as well. This chain uses TRBV28 with TRBJ2-2, with TRBD1 identical over 9 bases. The CDR3 sequence is 16 residues long. Germline assignment: CDR1 MDHEN and CDR2 SYDVKM. The V gene end was trimmed by 6 bases and the J gene end by 4 bases; junction bases not matched to a gene: 9. The CDR3 region has the DNA TGTGCCAGCAGCCTGACAGGGGGGGAGGGCACCGGGGAGCTGTTTTTT. Its translation is CASSLTGGEGTGELFF. Full variable domain (outside the CDR3, taken from reference TRBV28 and TRBJ2-2): DVKVTQSSRYLVKRTGEKVFLECVQDMDHENMFWYRQDPGLGLRLIYFSYDVKMKEKGDIPEGYSVSREKKERFSLILESASTNQTSMYLCASSLTGGEGTGELFFGEGSRLTVL.

The chain couples TRBV19 to TRBJ2-1; D possibly matches TRBD1 or TRBD2 (5 bases each). The CDR3 has 12 residues. In germline, CDR1 is LNHDA, CDR2 SQIVND (reference sequence). V was clipped by 7 bases and J by 9 bases, with 13 bases between them. CDR3 sequence reads: CASTPGTPEQFF. The CDR3 coding sequence is TGTGCCAGTACCCCAGGGACCCCTGAGCAGTTCTTC. The whole variable domain, remainder taken from reference TRBV19 and TRBJ2-1, is DGGITQSPKYLFRKEGQNVTLSCEQNLNHDAMYWYRQDPGQGLRLIYYSQIVNDFQKGDIAEGYSVSREKKESFPLTVTSAQKNPTAFYLCASTPGTPEQFFGPGTRLTVL.

The chain combines TRBV9 with TRBJ2-3, with 8 bases that match TRBD2. After removal of 3 bases from V and 2 bases from J, the junction contained 2 bases not matched to a gene. Germline assignment: CDR1 SGDLS and CDR2 YYNGEE. The CDR3 contains 14 residues. Here the CDR3 DNA reads TGTGCCAGCAGCGCTAGCGGGCTCACAGATACGCAGTATTTT. Its translation: CASSASGLTDTQYF.

This clone was found a few times. The rearrangement uses TRBV11-2 and TRBJ1-4; D possibly corresponds to TRBD1 (5 bases). CDR3 size: 15 residues. Germline lookup yields CDR1 SGHAT and CDR2 FQNNGV. Trimming took off 2 bases at V and 4 bases at J, with 11 bases between the two ends. The CDR3 is CASSLSGGYNEKLFF. CDR3 nucleotides: TGTGCCAGCAGCTTATCCGGGGGGTATAATGAAAAACTGTTTTTT.

This clone appeared once. J is TRBJ2-1 and V is TRBV28, with 7 bases aligning to TRBD2. In germline, CDR1 is MDHEN, CDR2 SYDVKM. This CDR3 is 16 amino acids long. V lost 5 bases and J lost 8; bases outside the gene matches: 15. CDR3 residues: CASSPSNLAEHDEQFF. The DNA of the CDR3 is TGTGCCAGCAGTCCTTCTAATCTAGCGGAGCACGATGAGCAGTTCTTC.

The chain has TRBV27 and TRBJ2-7, with TRBD1 matching 9 bases. The J segment lost 0 bases and the V segment lost 4 bases, leaving 7 bases of the junction unmatched. The germline V gene encodes CDR1 MNHEY and CDR2 SMNVEV (reference sequence). The CDR3 contains 16 residues. CDR3 nucleotides: TGTGCCAGCAGTTCTACAGGGGGCCTAAGCTCCTACGAGCAGTACTTC. It specifies CASSSTGGLSSYEQYF.

This clone was observed once. The rearrangement joins TRBV6-6 to TRBJ1-2, with D uncertain. V gave up 5 bases and J gave up 1 base, with 14 bases separating them. Per germline, CDR1 MNHNY and CDR2 SVGAGI (reference sequence). The CDR3 contains 15 residues. CDR3 sequence: CASSPENSYNYGYTF. The DNA for the CDR3 is TGTGCCAGCAGTCCGGAAAACAGCTATAACTATGGCTACACCTTC.